The sequence of this T cell receptor beta chain was determined in a study of cytomegalovirus exposure and HLA in healthy donors (dated by TCRdb to the late 2010s). About the study as a whole: In an earlier analysis of some 550 of the donors, under 300 Gb of sequence data and some 120 million unique TCR beta sequences from 150 million to 200 million T cells were reported. Typing coverage varied by locus: 629-630 donors for A, B, C, DRB1 and DQB1; roughly 510 for DQA1; about 570 for DPA1; approximately 450 for DPB1. Every repertoire in the discovery cohort had been generated on one and the same sequencing platform. Rather than drawing on any new phenotypic data, the later analysis identified candidate immune exposures from TCR beta sequences and the way those sequences occurred across donors. Class I and class II HLA loci were covered by the typing at four-digit resolution. Along with the roughly 670-subject first cohort, a separate validation cohort of over a hundred different subjects was used. Across about 370 genotyped donors of the cohort, an average of roughly 250,000 unique TCR beta nucleotide sequences per donor were sequenced, and approximately 17% of those sequences were non-productive. Genome-wide SNP genotypes for about 60% of the roughly 700 donors were used in a later genetic analysis, which treated that subset as a discovery cohort. About 280 gigabases of sequencing data and around 90 million unique TCR sequences made up an early release that covered fewer than 650 HLA-typed donors. Donor age, sex, ethnicity and CMV serostatus were compiled alongside the repertoire data. Roughly 5 DR-DQ haplotypes were handled as single units for association and clustering, since linkage in the cohort was strong. The study combined high-throughput TCR immunosequencing, statistical association of individual TCRs with disease status, and machine learning to predict cytomegalovirus infection status. Using immunosequencing, the study profiled T cell repertoires from fewer than 850 subjects and related those repertoires to cytomegalovirus serostatus. Of the roughly 400 genotyped donors, 81% were placed in the genetic ancestry cluster associated with self-reported Caucasian donors. A later analysis re-examined previously published TCR beta repertoires from several hundred donors and added high-resolution HLA genotyping to investigate patterns of TCR occurrence. To decide whether each TCR beta V gene segment behaved as functional or pseudogenic, an earlier analysis of 587 of the donors relied on high-throughput TCR beta sequencing. The study aimed to test whether signatures of past pathogen exposure could be identified by cataloging public T cell receptors. What the authors observed across the whole study: A later analysis found that TCR association rates varied across HLA loci, with DRB1 alleles showing the most associated TCRs and HLA-C alleles the fewest. The 87-base-pair reads could not distinguish some IMGT-functional V segments, including TRBV6-2 and TRBV6-3, so those segments were excluded. A cluster of highly shared sequence variants was judged likely to be a technical artifact of the sequencing pipeline. Because counts were too low, about 18 rarely observed V segments, including chromosome 9 orphons, were excluded from the earlier analysis of under 650 of the donors. Roughly uniform sequencing depth across donors was assumed in presence/absence analyses, although this assumption may not hold. Specific HLA alleles were associated with 16,951 TCR beta sequences at a false discovery rate of 0.05 in a later analysis. In vitro tests confirmed that a few of the cytomegalovirus-associated TCR beta chains recognize cytomegalovirus antigens. A later genetic analysis associated a missense DCLRE1C variant with V-gene and J-gene trimming of TCR beta chains, and an independent cohort replicated the association. When HLA alleles, especially DR and DQ, strongly co-occurred, TCR associations were difficult to assign to individual alleles. A later genetic analysis reported fewer N-insertions in productive TCRs among donors in an Asian-associated ancestry cluster than the roughly 620-donor mean. Only TCR beta chains were sequenced in this cohort, and the absence of alpha or paired-chain data limited detectable features. Because HLA typing was missing for some donors at each locus, association tests included only the typed subset. The study gave a list of about 150 TCR beta chains associated with cytomegalovirus. A further reported finding was that TCR beta sequences accurately predicted the HLA-A and HLA-B alleles for most subjects in the first cohort. Across donors, most TCR sequences were observed very rarely, whereas some public TCRs were present in many individuals. In an earlier analysis of 587 of the donors, most TCR beta V segments appeared in productive rearrangements about 87% or about 30% of the time, broadly matching IMGT annotations. According to the authors, the approach could potentially be generalized to other disease states and immunological phenotypes. In a later analysis, most CMV-associated TCR beta chains were found to appear HLA-restricted, with HLA associations seemingly driven largely by CMV exposure. Compared with equally common non-associated chains, HLA-associated TCR beta chains in a later analysis were more clonally expanded and had lower generation probabilities. The only immune exposure information available for the cohort was CMV serostatus. Linkage disequilibrium might explain the correlated functional status among segregating V segments, but an unknown experimental factor could not be excluded. Cytomegalovirus status was reported to be diagnosed by the classifier with high specificity and sensitivity in both the original and validation cohorts. Several of the top co-occurrence clusters appeared to be linked to parvovirus B19, influenza, CMV and Epstein-Barr virus, according to a later analysis.

The germline V and J ends show losses of 6 bases and 7 bases respectively, and no gene match explains 10 bases of the junction. Spanning cysteine to phenylalanine, the CDR3 consists of 14 amino acids. CDR3 DNA only is kept here, 42 bases in frame from base 1. The germline V gene supplies CDR1 ENHRY and CDR2 SYGVKD. On this clone itself: No cognate antigen has been identified for it. Per-base quality was not reported, and no clone a single base away is much larger than it.

To prepare the library, the immunoSEQ multiplex PCR assay was applied. A mixture of 60 forward primers for TCR Vbeta segments and 13 reverse primers for TCR Jbeta segments was used in the multiplex PCR. A multiplex PCR assay on genomic DNA amplified the CDR3 region of rearranged TCR beta genes. On the Illumina HiSeq System, the amplified TCR beta libraries were sequenced as 87-base-pair reads. On the authors' methods: A later analysis counted about 76 million unique TCR beta chains across the 640 or so repertoires, and some 12 million of these chains were shared by at least two donors. A nearest-neighbor algorithm error-corrected the raw reads and collapsed the reads into unique sequences, merging closely related sequences to remove PCR and sequencing errors. Alignment of CDR3 sequences to IMGT reference sequences was used to assign V, D and J gene segments. For a sequence to be retained, a match of at least six nucleotides to both a V gene segment and a J gene segment was required. A rearrangement counted as productive if the CDR3 had no stop codons and remained in frame with V and J, and every other rearrangement counted as non-productive. Following IMGT convention, CDR3 was defined as the stretch from the second conserved V-encoded cysteine to the conserved J-encoded phenylalanine. The earlier analysis of about 640 of the donors excluded any sequence lacking an unambiguous match to a single V gene segment. In an earlier analysis of 587 of the donors, a V segment was called functional when productive rearrangements were above 56.7%, and segregating when the standard deviation between donors exceeded 5%. A statistical classification framework was built for diagnosing cytomegalovirus status from the catalog of TCR beta chain sequences. A later analysis assigned V and J genes by comparing TCR nucleotide sequences with IMGT/GENE-DB human TR gene sequences. In a later analysis, CDR3 sequences and most-parsimonious VDJ recombination scenarios were assigned using the TCRdist pipeline. A later analysis defined each TCR beta chain by its CDR3 amino acid sequence plus V-gene family, and excluded reads lacking a unique V-gene family. A later analysis removed several hundred highly shared, low-generation-probability nucleotide sequences to deal with suspected cross-contamination and a sequencing artifact. In a later analysis, a clonal expansion index was calculated for each public chain from normalized within-repertoire ranks of inferred template counts. Generation probabilities in a later analysis came from a VDJ recombination model fitted to out-of-frame rearrangements, and those results were checked against IGoR. A later analysis scored TCR-TCR, TCR-HLA and TCR-CMV co-occurrence with hypergeometric tests, applying a repertoire-size bias correction to TCR pairs. A later analysis estimated false discovery rates by permuting HLA or CMV assignments 20 times. A later analysis grouped co-occurring TCRs with DBSCAN, adding TCRdist sequence similarity when clustering within HLA-allele-positive subsets. Repertoires with fewer than 30,000 or more than 120,000 public chains were left out of co-occurrence clustering, as were five repertoires with anomalous nucleotide sharing. In its TCRdb copy, this immuneACCESS table keeps in-frame sequences only and misses some clones. Where compared with another copy, unresolved V genes explain less than half of these, and the others have no known cause. V, J and clone size were drawn from that table, and D and trimming were deduced from the DNA. This sample holds fewer than 140,000 clones; 70% to 80% were observed only once. Together, the top ten hold 0.79% of the sample.

The cohort was made up of under 800 healthy bone marrow donors. At the time of sampling, every cohort member was nominally healthy, though immune exposures that went unrecorded were likely present. The donor was CMV seronegative and belonged to the group of 352 seronegative cohort members. A peripheral blood sample was collected from each donor, and TCR beta sequencing was performed on peripheral blood mononuclear cells. The Qiagen DNeasy Blood Extraction Kit was used to extract genomic DNA from the blood cell samples. The sequence links TRBV10-3 to TRBJ2-7; 9 of the junction bases match TRBD1. The TCR originated in a boy between 10 and 17 years old in good health and CMV-seronegative. Sequencing was done on a sample of PBMCs. The DNA sequence is given as TGTGCCATCAGGATGGGACAGGGCGCGGGAGAGCAGTACTTC. It translates as CAIRMGQGAGEQYF.